Presented here are 23 T cell receptor beta chains from one specimen sequenced in a study of T cell repertoires in cytomegalovirus infection. One entry per CDR3 protein, called by TCRdb with MiXCR from the reads. Here the sample spans 200,000 to 300,000 distinct CDR3 sequences, roughly an eighth being singletons. Sequences were obtained from PBMCs. Receptor source: a human donor in good health (CMV status not recorded). Some clones in this sample may be carry-over from other donors' samples.

This clonotype was detected ten times or more. The J gene is TRBJ1-1, the V gene TRBV7-2; 7 positions agree with TRBD1. Trimming removed 4 bases from V and 3 bases from J; junction bases left unmatched: 5. Germline V gene data show CDR1 as SGHTA and CDR2 as FQGNSA. This CDR3 has 14 amino acids. In DNA form, the CDR3 reads TGTGCCAGCAGCTCGGACAGGTGGGACACTGAAGCTTTCTTT. This sequence encodes CASSSDRWDTEAFF.

This clonotype was found a few times. This chain joins TRBV25-1 and TRBJ1-5; perhaps TRBD1 as D (6 bases). The V end lost 2 bases, the J end lost 1 base, and 9 bases lay between the germline ends. Germline CDR1 and CDR2: MGHDK and SYGVNS. This CDR3 is built from 15 residues. CDR3 DNA: TGTGCCAGCAGTGAACGGGGGGCGAGCAATCAGCCCCAGCATTTT. Protein sequence: CASSERGASNQPQHF.

The chain is built from TRBV4-3 and TRBJ1-2; 8 nucleotides line up with TRBD1. Looked up from germline, CDR1 is LGHNA and CDR2 is YSLEER. This CDR3 is 16 amino acids long. With V trimmed by 5 bases and J by 4 bases, 12 bases remained unmatched. CDR3 loop: CASSTGQDPSVYGYTF. The DNA for the CDR3 is TGCGCCAGCAGCACGGGACAGGATCCATCAGTCTATGGCTACACCTTC.

This clonotype was seen ten or more times. V gene TRBV28 combines with J gene TRBJ2-1; TRBD2 aligns across 10 bases. Germline values: CDR1 MDHEN, CDR2 SYDVKM. CDR3 length: 16 amino acids. V trimming: 2 bases; J trimming: 10 bases; junction bases outside the gene matches: 11. The CDR3 loop reads CASSLPRRAGGQEQFF. CDR3 nucleotides: TGTGCCAGCAGTTTACCCCGCCGAGCGGGGGGGCAGGAGCAGTTCTTC.

The table lists this clonotype with many counts. This chain joins TRBV7-2 and TRBJ2-6, with D unclear. The CDR3 runs 16 residues. The germline V gene encodes CDR1 SGHTA and CDR2 FQGNSA. Trimming shortened V by 0 bases and J by 0 bases, and 6 bases separated the two germline ends. The CDR3 DNA reads as TGTGCCAGCAGCTTAGCGACGGACTCTGGGGCCAACGTCCTGACTTTC. Its translation is CASSLATDSGANVLTF.

Many counts were recorded for this clonotype. V gene TRBV7-2 combines with J gene TRBJ1-1, with D maybe TRBD1 (6 bases). Trimming took 7 bases from V and 0 from J, leaving 12 bases between them. This CDR3 has 14 residues. Germline lookup yields CDR1 SGHTA and CDR2 FQGNSA. The DNA of the CDR3 is TGTGCCAGCACCCCAAGGGACATGAACACTGAAGCTTTCTTT. It translates to CASTPRDMNTEAFF.

CDR3 sequence (DNA): TGCGCCAGTCGGACAGGGCTCTACGAGCAGTACTTC. It encodes CASRTGLYEQYF. This chain uses TRBV5-1 with TRBJ2-7; TRBD1 matches 8 bases. This CDR3 has 12 amino acids. Germline V gene lookup returns CDR1 SGHRS and CDR2 YFSETQ. Trimming cost V 8 bases and J 3 bases; bases outside gene matches: 4. The variable domain in full, with the rest retrieved from reference TRBV5-1 and TRBJ2-7, is KAGVTQTPRYLIKTRGQQVTLSCSPISGHRSVSWYQQTPGQGLQFLFEYFSETQRNKGNFPGRFSGRQFSNSRSEMNVSTLELGDSALYLCASRTGLYEQYFGPGTRLTVT.

This clonotype was seen repeatedly, ten times or more. This chain joins TRBV7-2 and TRBJ2-2; 12 nucleotides agree with TRBD2. Looked up from germline, CDR1 is SGHTA and CDR2 is FQGNSA. The CDR3 consists of 17 residues. V dropped 4 bases and J dropped 5; count of bases not matched to a gene: 8. The CDR3 sequence is CASSWRLAGAGTGELFF. CDR3 sequence (DNA): TGTGCCAGCAGCTGGAGACTAGCGGGGGCTGGGACCGGGGAGCTGTTTTTT.

This clonotype was observed a few times. V usage is TRBV20-1 and J usage is TRBJ1-2; the D is unclear. This CDR3 spans 13 amino acids. V lost 1 base, J lost 10 bases, and 16 bases lay in between. In germline, CDR1 is DFQATT, CDR2 SNEGSKA (reference sequence). The chain's CDR3 is CSARGIQSMDYTF. The CDR3 DNA is TGCAGTGCTAGAGGGATACAGTCTATGGACTACACCTTC.

This clonotype showed up many times. V is TRBV10-3 and J is TRBJ2-7, with 9 nucleotides matching TRBD2. The junction had 11 bases not matched to a gene; V was cut back by 2 bases and J by 6 bases. The CDR3 has 16 residues. The germline CDR1 and CDR2 sequences are ENHRY and SYGVKD. DNA for the CDR3: TGTGCCATCAGTGAGGGATCTGGCGGGGGGGCCCTCGAGCAGTACTTC. Its translation is CAISEGSGGGALEQYF.

This sequence joins TRBV28 and TRBJ1-2, with a possible D match to TRBD1 (5 bases). The V and J ends lost 3 bases and 2 bases respectively, with 10 bases between them. Germline values: CDR1 MDHEN, CDR2 SYDVKM. The CDR3 is 14 residues long. The chain's CDR3 is CASSLPRGNYGYTF. The CDR3 DNA reads TGTGCCAGCAGTTTGCCTCGGGGGAACTATGGCTACACCTTC.

This clonotype has just a few counts. The gene calls are TRBV30 and TRBJ2-1; D uncertain. V lost 4 bases and J 3 bases, leaving 16 bases between the germline ends. The CDR3 loop spans 15 amino acids. CDR1 and CDR2 (germline): GTSNPN, SVGIG (reference sequence). The CDR3 reads CAWIKKPLYYNEQFF. CDR3 sequence (DNA): TGTGCCTGGATAAAAAAGCCTCTATACTACAATGAGCAGTTCTTC.

Details on this clonotype: Since a much larger clone is just one base distant, this may be a read error. The V gene is TRBV7-8, the J gene TRBJ2-7; a possible D gene is TRBD2 (5 bases). The CDR3 spans 13 residues. Germline loops: CDR1 SGHVS, CDR2 FQNEAQ. The V and J ends lost 6 bases and 3 bases respectively, with 12 bases between them. CDR3 residues: CASRLGLDYEQYF. As DNA, the CDR3 is TGTGCCAGCAGACTTGGACTGGACTACGAGCAGTACTTC.

This clonotype has only a few counts. The J gene is TRBJ2-3, the V gene TRBV29-1; D remains unclear. Trimming shortened V by 8 bases and J by 3 bases, and 6 bases separated the two germline ends. The CDR3 is 10 residues long. Germline V gene lookup returns CDR1 SQVTM and CDR2 ANQGSEA. CDR3 loop: CSFGTDTQYF. The CDR3 DNA is TGCAGCTTTGGAACAGATACGCAGTATTTT.

In the case of this clonotype: A much more abundant neighbour one base away suggests this may be a read error. The chain carries TRBV19 and TRBJ1-5; 7 bases are shared with TRBD1. Germline loops: CDR1 LNHDA, CDR2 SQIVND (reference sequence). CDR3 length equals 16 residues. The CDR3 DNA reads TGTGCCAGTAGTACCGGGACAGTACTTAGCAATCAGACCCAGCATTTT. Its translation is CASSTGTVLSNQTQHF.

This clonotype has ten or more counts. The V gene is TRBV5-1, the J gene TRBJ2-7; 7 bases fit TRBD1. This CDR3 has 13 amino acids. CDR1 SGHRS and CDR2 YFSETQ come from the germline V gene. Losses at the gene ends were 5 bases for V and 2 bases for J; bases not matched to a gene: 4. As DNA, the CDR3 is TGCGCCAGCAGAAGAGACAGGGCCTACGAGCAGTACTTC. Translating it yields CASRRDRAYEQYF.

This clonotype was found many times. The J gene is TRBJ1-1, the V gene TRBV7-2; a weak D match, TRBD1 (6 bases). The CDR3 has 15 residues. Per germline, CDR1 SGHTA and CDR2 FQGNSA. Trimming shortened V by 1 base and J by 4 bases, and 13 bases separated the two germline ends. CDR3 DNA: TGTGCCAGCAGCTTAGAAAGGGGGGGTTCCACTGAAGCTTTCTTT. Amino acids: CASSLERGGSTEAFF.

A remark on this clonotype: A much larger clone sits a single nucleotide away, making a read error possible. CDR3 sequence reads: CDSSQGLAGVRNEQFF. The CDR3 DNA follows: TGTGACAGCAGCCAAGGACTAGCGGGAGTGAGGAATGAGCAGTTCTTC. The chain has TRBV14 and TRBJ2-1; 13 bases map to TRBD2. CDR3 length equals 16 residues. CDR1 SGHDN and CDR2 FVKESK come from the germline V gene.

This clonotype was recorded many times. V is TRBV7-8 and J is TRBJ2-5, with 8 bases that match TRBD1. With V trimmed by 1 base and J by 2 bases, 9 bases remained unmatched. The CDR3 spans 17 residues. Germline CDR1 and CDR2: SGHVS and FQNEAQ. The CDR3 reads CASSLGGTGWTQETQYF. The CDR3 DNA reads TGTGCCAGCAGCTTAGGCGGGACAGGTTGGACTCAAGAGACCCAGTACTTC.

This clonotype showed up many times. J is TRBJ2-6 and V is TRBV7-2; D is ambiguous. The CDR3 is 17 amino acids. V was shortened by 2 bases and J by 0 bases, with 11 bases between the two germline ends. Germline lookup yields CDR1 SGHTA and CDR2 FQGNSA. This chain's CDR3 is CASSLQSGGSGANVLTF. CDR3 DNA sequence: TGTGCCAGCAGCTTACAGTCAGGTGGCTCTGGGGCCAACGTCCTGACTTTC.

This clonotype was seen many times. The genes are TRBV19 and TRBJ1-3, with 8 bases lining up with TRBD1. With 6 bases clipped from V and 4 bases from J, the junction kept 8 bases outside the gene matches. The CDR3 has 15 residues. Germline values: CDR1 LNHDA, CDR2 SQIVND (reference sequence). In nucleotides, the CDR3 is TGTGCCAGTAGGCCTCTGACAGGGGACGGAAACACCATATATTTT. The encoded protein is CASRPLTGDGNTIYF.

This clonotype was counted at least ten times. The V call is TRBV7-2, the J call TRBJ2-1; 10 bases line up with TRBD2. The germline gives CDR1 SGHTA, CDR2 FQGNSA. V lost 3 bases to trimming and J lost 3 bases; unmatched junction nucleotides: 5. This CDR3 has 16 amino acids. The chain's CDR3 is CASSFSRTSGYNEQFF. In DNA, the CDR3 is TGTGCCAGCAGCTTTTCCCGGACTAGCGGCTACAATGAGCAGTTCTTC.

V usage is TRBV9 and J usage is TRBJ2-7; no reliable D call. The V and J ends lost 2 bases and 3 bases respectively, with 9 bases between them. The CDR3 runs 13 residues. Germline V gene sequence: CDR1 SGDLS, CDR2 YYNGEE. CDR3 loop: CASSVFGGYEQYF. Here the CDR3 DNA reads TGTGCCAGCAGCGTTTTCGGCGGCTACGAGCAGTACTTC.